This T cell receptor beta chain originates from a study of identical twins (dated by TCRdb to the mid-2010s). Regarding the study in general: To test whether fetal clonotypes persist, the study used deep sequencing on TCR alpha and beta repertoires from monozygotic twins, unrelated adults of various ages, and cord blood. To rule out contamination, the twin experiments were replicated at different times with different library preparation protocols.

This clonotype was detected ten times or more. Its specific antigen is unknown. No qualities accompany the bases; no much larger clone lies one base away. Only healthy Caucasian donors were included. The twin cohort comprised three pairs of female monozygotic twins, all aged about 18 to 29 years. Peripheral blood mononuclear cells were used as the source from which RNA for TCR libraries was isolated. Libraries were made using 5' RACE. These reads were obtained on an Illumina HiSeq 2000. Template switching added a universal primer binding site, and the final cDNA carried a unique molecular identifier that allowed TCR cDNA molecules to be counted accurately. First-strand cDNA for TCR alpha and beta chains was synthesized from specific primers in the conserved constant-segment region. Each cDNA library was double barcoded, with a SMART-Mk sample barcode plus Illumina barcodes, to control for contamination. Two successive PCR steps introduced TruSeq adapter sequences along with Illumina sample barcodes. TCR alpha and beta cDNA libraries were sequenced on the Illumina HiSeq platform with custom primers. Per the original workflow: Raw reads were processed with MiGEC to extract unique molecular identifiers, and MiXCR was used to determine CDR3 positions. Recombination models were inferred per individual with the repgenHMM and IGoR tools using an EM algorithm. The tcR package in R was used for shared clonotype analysis, with sharing normalized by the product of cloneset sizes. To study raw recombination free of thymic and clonal selection effects, out-of-frame nonproductive sequences were analyzed. TCRdb took the public reads, trimmed them with fastp at Q25, ran MiXCR for clone calling and kept in-frame beta chains. Every distinct CDR3 protein forms one entry, paired with its most common genes and DNA. The V and J calls here are based on TCRdb, not the publication. A total of around 650,000 distinct CDR3 sequences appear in this sample, just over 7% of them only once. The ten largest clones take up around 1.6% of the sample.

Findings and caveats that apply to the study as a whole: In beta out-of-frame sequences, excess twin sharing was weaker, because having fewer shared sequences lowered the signal-to-noise ratio. Abundant cord blood beta clonotypes carried fewer insertions; young adult naive repertoires showed a weaker similar trend, while memory repertoires showed none. Conclusions relied on cross-sectional statistical analysis, since the same donors could not be followed over many years. Zero-insertion analyses could be partly confounded by invariant T cells such as MAIT and iNKT, although diverse VJ usage argued against such confounding for most clonotypes. In monozygotic twins, recombination models systematically underestimated out-of-frame TCR alpha sharing, but the models matched the sharing seen between unrelated individuals. Compared with coincidental sharing between unrelated individuals, out-of-frame TCR alpha sequences shared between twins showed an excess of sequences with low generation probability.

The CDR3, cysteine through phenylalanine, is 12 amino acids long. CDR3 DNA only is kept here, 36 bases in frame from base 1. The junction shows trimming of 1 base on V and 4 bases on J, plus 6 bases between the germline ends. CDR1 and CDR2 were assigned from the germline V gene (reference sequence) as SGHKS and YYEKEE. These same records also appear under a second study, on yellow fever vaccine responses in identical twins. From the second report: The authors reported that the T cell response to vaccination in identical twins appeared partly convergent and partly personalized. In identical twins, the study followed T cell clones that responded to the vaccine with precision.

The chain joins TRBV5-5 to TRBJ2-7, with an unclear D gene assignment. The sample comprised PBMCs. This sequence originates from a young woman in good health. The CDR3 corresponds to CASSLKTYEQYF. The nucleotide sequence reads as follows: TGTGCCAGCAGCTTGAAGACATACGAGCAGTACTTC. The variable domain in full, with residues beyond the CDR3 obtained from the reference TRBV5-5 and TRBJ2-7 genes, is DAGVTQSPTHLIKTRGQQVTLRCSPISGHKSVSWYQQVLGQGPQFIFQYYEKEERGRGNFPDRFSARQFPNYSSELNVNALLLGDSALYLCASSLKTYEQYFGPGTRLTVT.